Following are 24 T cell receptor beta chains from one sample sequenced in a study of T cells expressing NK-cell markers. TCRdb reprocessed the 5' RACE reads and keeps a single row for each CDR3 protein, giving no DNA. The clone table shows approximately 150,000 distinct CDR3 sequences, with the ten largest holding 18%. Sequencing used blood T cells: a sorted CD56 or NKG2C T cell subset, CD4+ or CD8+ T cells, or bulk PBMC T cells (not recorded which). The receptors shown here come from a woman aged 18-70 years in good health.

CDR3 protein: CASRKETDSSYEQYF. The chain has TRBV2 and TRBJ2-7. The CDR3 length is 15 residues. Germline loops: CDR1 SNHLY, CDR2 FYNNEI.

The chain uses TRBV24-1 and TRBJ2-2; TCRdb picks TRBD1, but there is no DNA to check that call. Germline V gene sequence: CDR1 KGHDR, CDR2 SFDVKD. The CDR3 contains 17 residues. The chain's CDR3 is CATSDLQGVTGTGELFF.

The rearrangement joins TRBV12-3 or TRBV12-4 to TRBJ1-5; as DNA is missing, the TRBD1 call by TCRdb cannot be tested. This CDR3 is 14 amino acids long. The CDR3 here is CASTGGLINQPQHF.

The chain uses TRBV18 and TRBJ1-2. CDR3 size: 14 residues. Germline CDR1 is KGHSH and CDR2 is LQKENI. The CDR3 is CASSTPGRNYGYTF. The complete variable domain, with remaining parts taken from reference TRBV18 and TRBJ1-2, reads NAGVMQNPRHLVRRRGQEARLRCSPMKGHSHVYWYRQLPEEGLKFMVYLQKENIIDESGMPKERFSAEFPKEGPSILRIQQVVRGDSAAYFCASSTPGRNYGYTFGSGTRLTVV.

The chain joins TRBV5-1 to TRBJ2-5; TCRdb selects TRBD2, and the lack of DNA leaves this call unchecked. CDR1 and CDR2 from the germline V gene are SGHRS and YFSETQ. The CDR3 covers 14 residues. The CDR3 loop reads CASSLKGPGETQYF.

V is TRBV25-1 and J is TRBJ2-3. The CDR3 length is 16 residues. Germline CDR1 and CDR2: MGHDK and SYGVNS. The CDR3 spells CASSEYRGGSTDTQYF.

The rearrangement uses TRBV9 and TRBJ2-1; TCRdb calls TRBD2, which cannot be checked without DNA. The V gene's germline CDR1 is SGDLS and CDR2 YYNGEE. There are 15 residues in the CDR3. The CDR3 sequence: CASSASGTKGNEQFF.

The rearrangement links TRBV5-8 to TRBJ1-6. The CDR3 extends over 15 amino acids. Germline loops: CDR1 SGHTS, CDR2 YDEGEE. CDR3 protein: CASSLASAGVSPLHF.

The gene calls are TRBV12-3 or TRBV12-4 and TRBJ2-7. The CDR3 length is 13 residues. The CDR3 here is CASSSRTPPEQYF.

The genes are TRBV6-1 and TRBJ2-3; no DNA is available, so the TRBD2 call from TCRdb remains unchecked. The CDR3 is 16 residues long. Germline V gives CDR1 MNHNS, CDR2 SASEGT. CDR3 loop: CASSEARLVSTDTQYF.

This CDR3 is CASKVGDGNQPQHF. The V gene is TRBV5-1, the J gene TRBJ1-5; TCRdb reports TRBD1, a call that lacks DNA to check it against. The CDR3 runs 14 residues. Germline assignment: CDR1 SGHRS and CDR2 YFSETQ.

This chain uses TRBV3-1 with TRBJ2-7; the TCRdb D gene call, TRBD2, has no DNA to confirm it. CDR1 and CDR2 (germline): LGHDT, YNNKEL (reference sequence). The CDR3 is 16 residues long. This chain's CDR3 is CASSQTSGTRIYEQYF.

The rearrangement joins TRBV5-1 to TRBJ2-3. The CDR3 is made up of 14 amino acids. The germline V gene encodes CDR1 SGHRS and CDR2 YFSETQ. The CDR3 loop reads CASSFEWPTDTQYF. Drawing the rest from reference TRBV5-1 and TRBJ2-3, the complete variable domain is KAGVTQTPRYLIKTRGQQVTLSCSPISGHRSVSWYQQTPGQGLQFLFEYFSETQRNKGNFPGRFSGRQFSNSRSEMNVSTLELGDSALYLCASSFEWPTDTQYFGPGTRLTVL.

The rearrangement uses TRBV20-1 and TRBJ2-2; the D call from TCRdb, TRBD2, cannot be confirmed without DNA. The CDR3 is 15 residues long. Germline V gene sequence: CDR1 DFQATT, CDR2 SNEGSKA (reference sequence). CDR3 amino acids: CSASRGLKSTGELFF.

This chain uses TRBV7-2 with TRBJ1-3. There are 14 residues in the CDR3. From germline, CDR1 is SGHTA and CDR2 FQGNSA. This CDR3 is CASSTPKGFDTIYF.

The genes are TRBV7-8 and TRBJ2-3. The CDR3 extends over 13 amino acids. Germline V gene sequence: CDR1 SGHVS, CDR2 FQNEAQ. The CDR3 is CASGFGSSDTQYF.

CDR3 protein: CASSSSGGARGEQYF. The chain links TRBV7-9 to TRBJ2-7; with no DNA, the TCRdb D assignment of TRBD1 cannot be verified. Per germline, CDR1 SEHNR and CDR2 FQNEAQ (reference sequence). The CDR3 extends over 15 amino acids.

The chain is built from TRBV25-1 and TRBJ2-1; TCRdb's D gene call, TRBD1, goes unchecked for lack of DNA. The germline CDR1 and CDR2 sequences are MGHDK and SYGVNS. The CDR3 sequence is 13 residues long. CDR3: CASSVGPPNEQFF.

The chain has TRBV7-3 and TRBJ2-7; there is no DNA to check the TCRdb D call of TRBD1. Per the germline V gene, CDR1 is SGHTA and CDR2 is FQGTGA. This CDR3 has 15 amino acids. CDR3 loop: CASSSLGGQGQEQYF.

This chain joins TRBV7-9 and TRBJ2-7; absent DNA, TCRdb's TRBD1 call cannot be checked. The germline V gene has CDR1 SEHNR and CDR2 FQNEAQ (reference sequence). The CDR3 covers 15 residues. The chain's CDR3 is CASSLQGTNSYEQYF.

The gene calls are TRBV3-1 and TRBJ2-7; the TCRdb call, TRBD2, lacks DNA for checking. CDR3 size: 14 residues. Per the germline V gene, CDR1 is LGHDT and CDR2 is YNNKEL (reference sequence). The CDR3 spells CASSLLTSRYEQYF.

The V call is TRBV4-1, the J call TRBJ2-3. The CDR3 spans 15 residues. The germline CDR1 and CDR2 sequences are MGHRA and YSYEKL. CDR3 in amino acids: CASSQEGNRGDTQYF.

The gene calls are TRBV6-1 and TRBJ2-7; TCRdb outputs TRBD2, but without DNA this stays unchecked. This CDR3 is built from 14 residues. Germline lookup yields CDR1 MNHNS and CDR2 SASEGT. The CDR3 loop reads CASRRTSKGYEQYF.

The chain has TRBV15 and TRBJ1-2; TCRdb's D call, TRBD1, is unchecked because there is no DNA. The germline V gene encodes CDR1 LNHNV and CDR2 YYDKDF (reference sequence). CDR3 length: 16 residues. The CDR3 loop reads CATSKDRDRINYGYTF.